This TCR beta chain emerged from a study of T cell changes during pregnancy in multiple sclerosis. Trimming shortened V by 5 bases and J by 8 bases, and 12 bases separated the two germline ends. CDR1 and CDR2 from the germline V gene are MNHNS and SASEGT. The CDR3 extends over 12 amino acids. The data were produced by immunoSEQ multiplex PCR, yet TCRdb's version contains in-frame clones alone and is incomplete. The sample holds some 41,000 clones, 90% seen once. The chain carries TRBV6-1 and TRBJ1-1; perhaps TRBD1 as D (6 bases). This TCR derives from a female donor with multiple sclerosis, enrolled in a pregnancy study. Material: CD8+ T cells from peripheral blood mononuclear cells, obtained in the first trimester of pregnancy. CDR3 in amino acids: CASSIGQTEAFF. The DNA of the CDR3 is TGTGCCAGCAGTATAGGACAGACAGAAGCTTTCTTT.